This paragraph reports one T cell receptor beta chain. Authors' data handling: Reference gene primer amplification gave nucleated cell count estimates. Clones were read by immunoSEQ multiplex PCR, and TCRdb kept only the in-frame ones, dropping some. D and trimming come from the DNA, and the V and J calls and clone size come from that table. This sample has fewer than 200,000 clones, with about four fifths found just once. This entry comes from a study of blood T cell repertoires in COVID-19. CDR1 is LGHNA and CDR2 is YSLEER in the germline V gene. CDR3 length: 19 amino acids. Trimming removed 0 bases from V and 2 bases from J; junction bases left unmatched: 12. Enrolled during active infection, Seattle patients were then followed longitudinally.

Sequencing input: peripheral blood. This sequence joins TRBV4-3 and TRBJ2-1; 8 bases are a match to TRBD2. The TCR sequence derives from an older woman with COVID-19, enrolled during active disease. The CDR3 nucleotides read TGCGCCAGCAGCCAAGATACCCTGCGACTAGCGTCGACCTACAATGAGCAGTTCTTC. Translated: CASSQDTLRLASTYNEQFF.